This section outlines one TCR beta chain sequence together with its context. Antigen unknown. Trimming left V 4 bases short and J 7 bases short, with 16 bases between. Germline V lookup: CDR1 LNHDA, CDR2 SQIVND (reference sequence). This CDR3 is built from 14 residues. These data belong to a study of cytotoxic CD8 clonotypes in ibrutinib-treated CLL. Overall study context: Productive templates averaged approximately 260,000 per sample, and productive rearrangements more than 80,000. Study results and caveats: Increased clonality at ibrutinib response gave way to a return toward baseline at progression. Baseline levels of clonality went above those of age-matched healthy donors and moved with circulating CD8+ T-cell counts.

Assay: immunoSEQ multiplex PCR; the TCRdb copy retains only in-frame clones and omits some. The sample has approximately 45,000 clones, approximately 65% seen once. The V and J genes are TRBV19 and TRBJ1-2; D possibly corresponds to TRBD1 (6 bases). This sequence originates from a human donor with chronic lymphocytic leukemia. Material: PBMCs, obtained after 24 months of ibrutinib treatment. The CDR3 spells CASSTTHTGFGYTF. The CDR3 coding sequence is TGTGCCAGTAGTACCACCCACACAGGGTTTGGCTACACCTTC.